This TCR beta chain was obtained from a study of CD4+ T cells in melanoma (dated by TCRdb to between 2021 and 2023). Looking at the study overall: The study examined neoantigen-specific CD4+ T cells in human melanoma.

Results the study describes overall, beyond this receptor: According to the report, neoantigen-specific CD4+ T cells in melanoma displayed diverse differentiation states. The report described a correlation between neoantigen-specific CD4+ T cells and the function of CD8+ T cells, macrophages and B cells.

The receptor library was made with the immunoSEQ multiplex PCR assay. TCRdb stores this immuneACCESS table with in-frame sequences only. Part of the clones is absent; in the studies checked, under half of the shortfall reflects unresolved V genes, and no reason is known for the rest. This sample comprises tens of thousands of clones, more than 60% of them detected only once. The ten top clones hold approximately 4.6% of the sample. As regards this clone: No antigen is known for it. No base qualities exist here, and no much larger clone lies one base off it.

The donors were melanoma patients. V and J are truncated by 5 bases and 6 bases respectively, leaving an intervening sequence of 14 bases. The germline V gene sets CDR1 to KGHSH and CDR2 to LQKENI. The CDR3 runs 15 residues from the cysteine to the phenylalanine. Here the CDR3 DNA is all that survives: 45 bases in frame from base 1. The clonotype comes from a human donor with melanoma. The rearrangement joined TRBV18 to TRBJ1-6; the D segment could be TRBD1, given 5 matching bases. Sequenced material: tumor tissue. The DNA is TGTGCCAGCTCAGTAGCGACAGTATTTAATTCACCCCTCCACTTT. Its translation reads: CASSVATVFNSPLHF.